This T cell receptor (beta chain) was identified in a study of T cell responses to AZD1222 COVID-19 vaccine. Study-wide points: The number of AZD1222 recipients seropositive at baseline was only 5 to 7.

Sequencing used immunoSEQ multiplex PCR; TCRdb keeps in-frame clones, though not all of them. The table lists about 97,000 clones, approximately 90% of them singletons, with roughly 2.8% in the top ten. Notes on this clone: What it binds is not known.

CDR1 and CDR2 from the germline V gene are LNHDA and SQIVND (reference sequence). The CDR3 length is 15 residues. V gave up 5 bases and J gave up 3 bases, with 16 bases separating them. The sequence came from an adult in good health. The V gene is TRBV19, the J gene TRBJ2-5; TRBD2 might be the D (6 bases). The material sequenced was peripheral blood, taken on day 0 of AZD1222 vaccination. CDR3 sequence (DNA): TGTGCCAGTAGTTCACAACCGGGACTCAAAGAGACCCAGTACTTC. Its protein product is CASSSQPGLKETQYF. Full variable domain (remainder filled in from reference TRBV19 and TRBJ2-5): DGGITQSPKYLFRKEGQNVTLSCEQNLNHDAMYWYRQDPGQGLRLIYYSQIVNDFQKGDIAEGYSVSREKKESFPLTVTSAQKNPTAFYLCASSSQPGLKETQYFGPGTRLLVL.